One T cell receptor (beta chain) is described in this entry. The antigen remains undetermined. The source of the sample is a study of T-cell reconstitution after alpha-beta-depleted transplantation in children. The CDR3 is made up of 12 amino acids. Trimming took off 6 bases at V and 8 bases at J, with 13 bases between the two ends. Unique molecular identifiers tagged the TCRbeta library. TCRdb independently ran MiXCR on the PCR reads; one entry per CDR3 protein. The sample shows some 140,000 distinct CDR3 sequences, around a tenth of them seen only once. Findings of the study overall: Several hundred expanded graft clones reportedly supplied alpha-beta T cells about two months after transplant. When one year had passed after transplant, most T-cell counts and diversity came from newly produced T cells. Surviving thymic progenitors and recipient T cells were the source of high TCRbeta diversity at day 60 in some patients.

This sequence joins TRBV12-3 or TRBV12-4 and TRBJ1-2; a weak D match, TRBD1 (5 bases). The sequences come from PBMCs, mostly from graft donor cells, collected 180 days after TCRalphabeta/CD19-depleted stem cell transplant. This clonotype was obtained from a girl less than two years old who had a stem cell transplant for combined immunodeficiency, so the T cells may come from the graft donor. CDR3 amino acids: CASRGRPGGYTF. In nucleotides, the CDR3 is TGTGCCAGCAGGGGACGGCCGGGGGGCTACACCTTC.